The clone carrying this T cell receptor beta chain was seen ten or more times. What it binds is unknown. The source of the sample is a study of CD8+CD57+ T cells in acquired aplastic anemia. Study context: Where healthy donors were concerned, CD4+ cells averaged about 10 million reads. Findings and limits, study-wide: Between patients and controls, over 25 CD8+ CDR3 sequences were found in common.

The template used for profiling TCR beta VDJ and CDR3 was genomic DNA. TCRdb re-derived calls from the reads in MiXCR, one entry per CDR3 protein. The data hold some 180,000 distinct CDR3 sequences, with just over 45% observed a single time. The specimen sequenced was sorted CD4+, CD8+, or CD8+CD57+ T cells (not recorded which) from PBMCs. The sequence derives from a human donor in good health.

Written as DNA, the CDR3 is TGTGCCAGCAGGCCTGGGGGGCCCAGCTCCTACGAGCAGTACTTC. This encodes CASRPGGPSSYEQYF. The rearrangement links TRBV7-2 to TRBJ2-7, with D possibly called TRBD1 or TRBD2 (6 bases each). This CDR3 has 15 amino acids. Trimming shortened V by 6 bases and J by 0 bases, and 15 bases separated the two germline ends. The V gene's germline CDR1 is SGHTA and CDR2 FQGNSA.